This T cell receptor beta chain was sequenced during a study of early T cells in non-severe SARS-CoV-2 infection. Study-level background: Sequencing input comprised bulk RNA from unsorted whole blood; chain pairing was not available.

Individual cDNA molecules were tagged with unique molecular identifiers, the study reported. Using its own MiXCR run on the 5' RACE reads, TCRdb lists one record per CDR3 protein. The table includes under 50,000 distinct CDR3 sequences, around 5.6% detected once. Ten or more counts support this clonotype. Sequencing was performed on whole blood. The clonotype comes from an adult who was a healthcare worker with PCR-confirmed SARS-CoV-2 infection or an uninfected control (not recorded which).

The CDR3, as DNA: TGTGCCAGCAGCGTAGGGGGCGATGAGCAGTTCTTC. Protein sequence: CASSVGGDEQFF. The V gene is TRBV9, the J gene TRBJ2-1, with D possibly TRBD1 on 5 matching bases. V shed 0 bases and J shed 8 bases, with 6 bases lying between them. Germline CDR1 and CDR2: SGDLS and YYNGEE. There are 12 residues in the CDR3.